Detailed here is one TCR beta chain. Its binding antigen is unknown. No much larger clone exists at a distance of one base, and base qualities are not known. The data derive from a study of blood T cell repertoires in COVID-19 (dated by TCRdb to 2020 to 2021). Background on the whole study: Samples from collaborators originated in the United States, Italy and Spain and spanned both the acute and convalescent phases of COVID-19. The prospective study material was composed of cDNA or gDNA derived from T cells, B-cell-depleted T cells, or PBMCs. The dataset comprised deeply sampled blood TCRbeta repertoires from subjects exposed to, actively infected with, or recovered from COVID-19. The repertoires were released in a freely available public database meant as a resource for research on the immune response to SARS-CoV-2. Samples came from the ongoing ImmuneRACE study (first 160 participants) plus 1,254 subjects from 6 global collaborators. The sample metadata nearly always contained a de-identified subject ID, COVID-19 status, age in years and sex. Where HLA class I and class II types were available, the types were taken from metadata supplied by the sample provider, not from assay-based typing. What the study reported, not specific to this receptor: The quantity of clinical and demographic metadata differed by source and by participant and was supplied without curation.

The CDR3 has 14 amino acids, counting the end cysteine and phenylalanine. The retained sequence is limited to the CDR3, 42 bases, with the frame set at the first base. The germline V gene (reference sequence) sets CDR1 to GTSNPN and CDR2 to SVGIG. Trimming accounts for 2 bases at V and 6 bases at J, while the number of junction bases matched to no gene is 10. Another Seattle source contributed samples from volunteer blood donors who had recovered from COVID-19. Whole blood was collected in K2EDTA tubes by collaborating institutions according to the institutions' own protocols. For TCRbeta analysis, collaborators shipped samples in one of three forms: frozen whole blood, isolated PBMCs, or DNA extracted from either of those sample types. TCRbeta CDR3 regions were amplified from genomic DNA by means of the immunoSEQ Assay, a bias-controlled multiplex PCR. The study's own analysis went as follows. Nucleated cell counts per sample were estimated from amplification of reference gene primers within the assay. To quantify the absolute abundance of each unique TCRbeta CDR3 rearrangement, sequence reads were collapsed and filtered. For each sample, productive Simpson clonality was calculated by taking the square root of Simpson's diversity index across productive rearrangements. TCRdb limited this immuneACCESS table to in-frame rearrangements with V and J called. A share of clones is missing; checked studies link under half to unresolved V genes, and the rest is unexplained. The DNA was the basis for D and trimming; V, J and clone size are from that table. This sample comprises 310,000 or so clones, 70% to 90% of them detected only once. The ten biggest clones cover 2.1% of the sample.

This TCR derives from a woman in her 30s who had recovered from COVID-19. The sequenced sample was peripheral blood. This chain is built from TRBV30 and TRBJ2-7, with 7 central nucleotides matching TRBD2. CDR3 protein: CAWSRGRVAPEQYF. DNA sequence: TGTGCCTGGAGTCGGGGGAGGGTGGCCCCCGAGCAGTACTTC.